The sequence of this T cell receptor (beta chain) was determined in a study of cytomegalovirus exposure and HLA in healthy donors. This clone was seen more than once but under ten times. The CDR3 is made up of 17 amino acids. V gave up 3 bases and J gave up 2 bases, with 17 bases separating them. Germline lookup yields CDR1 LNHNV and CDR2 YYDKDF (reference sequence). Primers included in the PCR were 60 Vbeta and 13 Jbeta primers. This table comes from immunoSEQ multiplex PCR, and its TCRdb copy is limited to in-frame clones, with some not included. Among about 120,000 clones, under 90% were seen once, and the ten largest hold around 4%.

Sequenced material: PBMCs. The chain combines TRBV15 with TRBJ1-5; possible D gene TRBD1, 6 bases. This clonotype was obtained from a woman under 40 in good health and CMV-seronegative. The chain's CDR3 is CATSSAQGHRGNQPQHF. DNA of the CDR3: TGTGCCACCAGCAGTGCACAGGGACATAGGGGCAATCAGCCCCAGCATTTT. The variable domain in full, with the rest retrieved from reference TRBV15 and TRBJ1-5, is DAMVIQNPRYQVTQFGKPVTLSCSQTLNHNVMYWYQQKSSQAPKLLFHYYDKDFNNEADTPDNFQSRRPNTSFCFLDIRSPGLGDTAMYLCATSSAQGHRGNQPQHFGDGTRLSIL.